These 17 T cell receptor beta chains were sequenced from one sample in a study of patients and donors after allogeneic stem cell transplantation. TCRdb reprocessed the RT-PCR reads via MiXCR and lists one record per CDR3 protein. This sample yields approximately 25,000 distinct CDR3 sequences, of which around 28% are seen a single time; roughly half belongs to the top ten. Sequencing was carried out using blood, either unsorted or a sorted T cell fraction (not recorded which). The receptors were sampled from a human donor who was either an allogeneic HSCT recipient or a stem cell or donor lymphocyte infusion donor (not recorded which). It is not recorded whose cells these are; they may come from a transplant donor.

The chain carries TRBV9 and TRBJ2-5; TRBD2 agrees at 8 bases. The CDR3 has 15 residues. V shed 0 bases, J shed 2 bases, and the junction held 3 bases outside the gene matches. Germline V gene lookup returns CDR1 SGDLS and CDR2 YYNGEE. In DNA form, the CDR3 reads TGTGCCAGCAGCGTAGTTAGCGGGGTACAAGAGACCCAGTACTTC. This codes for CASSVVSGVQETQYF.

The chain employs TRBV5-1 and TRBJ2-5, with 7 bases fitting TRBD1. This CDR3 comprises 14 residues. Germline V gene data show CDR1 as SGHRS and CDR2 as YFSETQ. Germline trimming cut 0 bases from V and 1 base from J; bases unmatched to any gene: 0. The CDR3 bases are TGCGCCAGCAGCTTGGGACAGGGCCAAGAGACCCAGTACTTC. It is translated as CASSLGQGQETQYF. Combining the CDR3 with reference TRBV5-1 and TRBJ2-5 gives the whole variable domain KAGVTQTPRYLIKTRGQQVTLSCSPISGHRSVSWYQQTPGQGLQFLFEYFSETQRNKGNFPGRFSGRQFSNSRSEMNVSTLELGDSALYLCASSLGQGQETQYFGPGTRLLVL.

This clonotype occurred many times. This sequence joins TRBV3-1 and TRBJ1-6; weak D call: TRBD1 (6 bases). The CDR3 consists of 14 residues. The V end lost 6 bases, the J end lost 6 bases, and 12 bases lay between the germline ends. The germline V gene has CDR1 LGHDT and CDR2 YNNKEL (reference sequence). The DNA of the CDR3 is TGTGCCAGCAGAAGGACAGCTTCTAATTCACCCCTCCACTTT. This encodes CASRRTASNSPLHF.

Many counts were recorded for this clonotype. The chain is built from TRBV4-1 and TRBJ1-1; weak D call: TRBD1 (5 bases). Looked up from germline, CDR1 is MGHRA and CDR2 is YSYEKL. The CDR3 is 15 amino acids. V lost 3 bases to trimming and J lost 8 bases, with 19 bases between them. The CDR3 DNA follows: TGCGCCAGCAGCCACGAGACAGCGAGGGGCGAGGAAGCTTTCTTT. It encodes CASSHETARGEEAFF.

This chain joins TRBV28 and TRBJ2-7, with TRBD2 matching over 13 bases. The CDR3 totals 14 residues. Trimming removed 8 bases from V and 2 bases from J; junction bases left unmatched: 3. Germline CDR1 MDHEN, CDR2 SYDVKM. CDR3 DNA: TGTGCCAGCTTGGGACTAGCGGGAACCTACGAGCAGTACTTC. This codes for CASLGLAGTYEQYF. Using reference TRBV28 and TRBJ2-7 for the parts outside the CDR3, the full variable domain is DVKVTQSSRYLVKRTGEKVFLECVQDMDHENMFWYRQDPGLGLRLIYFSYDVKMKEKGDIPEGYSVSREKKERFSLILESASTNQTSMYLCASLGLAGTYEQYFGPGTRLTVT.

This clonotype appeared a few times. The DNA for the CDR3 is TGCGCCAGCAGTGAGACTCCTCGCTACGAGCAGTACTTC. Translation gives CASSETPRYEQYF. V usage is TRBV10-2 and J usage is TRBJ2-7, with D unresolved. The CDR3 loop spans 13 amino acids. Deletions cut 2 bases from V and 3 bases from J, with 8 bases between. CDR1 and CDR2 from the germline V gene are WSHSY and SAAADI.

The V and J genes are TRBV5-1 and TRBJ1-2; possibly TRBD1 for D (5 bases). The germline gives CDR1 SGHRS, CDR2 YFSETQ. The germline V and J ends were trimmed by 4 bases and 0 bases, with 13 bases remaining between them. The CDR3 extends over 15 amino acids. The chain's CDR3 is CASSPGTLANYGYTF. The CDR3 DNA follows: TGCGCCAGCAGCCCCGGGACTCTAGCTAACTATGGCTACACCTTC. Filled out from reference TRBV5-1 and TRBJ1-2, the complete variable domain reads KAGVTQTPRYLIKTRGQQVTLSCSPISGHRSVSWYQQTPGQGLQFLFEYFSETQRNKGNFPGRFSGRQFSNSRSEMNVSTLELGDSALYLCASSPGTLANYGYTFGSGTRLTVV.

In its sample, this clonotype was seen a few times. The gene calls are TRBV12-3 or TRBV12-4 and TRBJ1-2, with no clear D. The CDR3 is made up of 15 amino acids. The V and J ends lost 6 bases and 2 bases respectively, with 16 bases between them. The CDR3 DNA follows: TGTGCCAGCAGCCCCCCAAGAGGGCGGAACTATGGCTACACCTTC. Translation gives CASSPPRGRNYGYTF.

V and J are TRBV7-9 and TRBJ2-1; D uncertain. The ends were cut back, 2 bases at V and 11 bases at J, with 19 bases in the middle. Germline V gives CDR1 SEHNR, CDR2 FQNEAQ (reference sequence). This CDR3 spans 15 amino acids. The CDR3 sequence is CASSLTPPLAYQQFF. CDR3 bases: TGTGCCAGCAGCTTAACCCCCCCCCTTGCTTACCAGCAGTTCTTC.

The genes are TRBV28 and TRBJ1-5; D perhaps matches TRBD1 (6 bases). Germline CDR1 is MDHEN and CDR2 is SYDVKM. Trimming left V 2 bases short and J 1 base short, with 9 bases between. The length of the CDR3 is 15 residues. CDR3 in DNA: TGTGCCAGCAGTTTAATTCAGGGGAGCAATCAGCCCCAGCATTTT. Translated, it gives CASSLIQGSNQPQHF.

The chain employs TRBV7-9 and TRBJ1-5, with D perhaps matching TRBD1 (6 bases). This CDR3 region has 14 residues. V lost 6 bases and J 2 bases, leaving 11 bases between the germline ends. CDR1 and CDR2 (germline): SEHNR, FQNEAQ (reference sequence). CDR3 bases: TGTGCCAGCAGAGCAACAGGGCGCAATCAGCCCCAGCATTTT. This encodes CASRATGRNQPQHF.

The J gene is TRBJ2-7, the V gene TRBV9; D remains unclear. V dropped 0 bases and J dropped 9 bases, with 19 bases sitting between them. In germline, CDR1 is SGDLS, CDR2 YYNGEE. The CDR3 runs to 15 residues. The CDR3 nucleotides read TGTGCCAGCAGCGTAGCTACGGCAGGTATTGATGGGCAGTACTTC. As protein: CASSVATAGIDGQYF. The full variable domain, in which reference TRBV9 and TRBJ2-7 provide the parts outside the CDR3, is DSGVTQTPKHLITATGQRVTLRCSPRSGDLSVYWYQQSLDQGLQFLIQYYNGEERAKGNILERFSAQQFPDLHSELNLSSLELGDSALYFCASSVATAGIDGQYFGPGTRLTVT.

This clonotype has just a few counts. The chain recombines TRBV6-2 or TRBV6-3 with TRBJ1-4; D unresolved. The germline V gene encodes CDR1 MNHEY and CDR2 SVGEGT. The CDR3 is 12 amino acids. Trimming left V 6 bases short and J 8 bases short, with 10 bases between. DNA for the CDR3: TGTGCCAGCAGGAATCATGGGGAAAAACTGTTTTTT. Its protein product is CASRNHGEKLFF.

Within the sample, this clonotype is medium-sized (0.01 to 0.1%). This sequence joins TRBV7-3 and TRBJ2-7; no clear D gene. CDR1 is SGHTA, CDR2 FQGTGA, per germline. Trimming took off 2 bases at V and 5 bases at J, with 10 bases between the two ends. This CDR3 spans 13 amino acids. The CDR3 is CASSLYNGHEQYF. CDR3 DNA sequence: TGTGCCAGCAGCTTATACAACGGCCACGAGCAGTACTTC. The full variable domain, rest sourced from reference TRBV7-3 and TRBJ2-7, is GAGVSQTPSNKVTEKGKYVELRCDPISGHTALYWYRQSLGQGPEFLIYFQGTGAADDSGLPNDRFFAVRPEGSVSTLKIQRTERGDSAVYLCASSLYNGHEQYFGPGTRLTVT.

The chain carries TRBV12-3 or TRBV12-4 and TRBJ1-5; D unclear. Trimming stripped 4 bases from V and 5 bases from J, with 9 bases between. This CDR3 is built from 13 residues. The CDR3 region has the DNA TGTGCCAGCAGTTCCTATACACATCAGCCCCAGCATTTT. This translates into CASSSYTHQPQHF.

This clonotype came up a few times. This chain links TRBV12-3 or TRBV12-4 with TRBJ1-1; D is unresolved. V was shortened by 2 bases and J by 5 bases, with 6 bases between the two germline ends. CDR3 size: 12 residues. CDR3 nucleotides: TGTGCCAGCAGTTTAACACGGACTGAAGCTTTCTTT. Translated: CASSLTRTEAFF.

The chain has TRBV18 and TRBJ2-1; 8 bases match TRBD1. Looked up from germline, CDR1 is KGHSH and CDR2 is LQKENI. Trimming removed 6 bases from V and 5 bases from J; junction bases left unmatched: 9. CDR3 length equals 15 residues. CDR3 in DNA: TGTGCCAGCTCCCCCCGGACAGGGACGAACAATGAGCAGTTCTTC. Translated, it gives CASSPRTGTNNEQFF.